The clone carrying this T cell receptor beta chain has more than one count but fewer than ten. Authors' processing steps: From reference gene primer amplification, estimates of nucleated cell counts were derived. TCRdb keeps only in-frame clones here, not all; method: immunoSEQ multiplex PCR. The V and J calls and clone size come from that table; D and trimming were worked out from the DNA. Among some 50,000 clones listed, over 80% were seen once. This sample was included in a study of blood T cell repertoires in COVID-19. Study background: The samples span acute and convalescent COVID-19 from the United States, Italy and Spain. Sources were T cells, B-cell-depleted T cells, or PBMCs; the material itself was cDNA or gDNA.

The germline V and J ends were trimmed by 4 bases and 7 bases, with 17 bases remaining between them. The CDR3 spans 15 residues. The germline V gene encodes CDR1 SGHRS and CDR2 YFSETQ. The chain recombines TRBV5-1 with TRBJ1-4; D is perhaps TRBD1 (6 bases). The receptor comes from an elderly man in a cohort sampled during active COVID-19. The sample comprised peripheral blood. CDR3 protein: CASSQPTGRGEKLFF. DNA of the CDR3: TGCGCCAGCAGCCAGCCGACAGGAAGGGGTGAAAAACTGTTTTTT.